This T cell receptor beta chain was captured by sequencing in a study of OX40 agonist ivuxolimab in advanced cancers. Study-wide background: Hepatocellular carcinoma, melanoma, renal cell or head and neck cancer affected the dose-escalation patients. Enrollees could have had prior anti-PD-1, anti-PD-L1 or anti-CTLA-4 therapy, which 30% to 50% had received. General observations from the study: Relative to CD4+, CD8+ T cells held more expanded clones on average.

Assay used: immunoSEQ multiplex PCR; TCRdb lists only in-frame clones, some missing. The data hold 70,000 to 95,000 clones, with approximately 95% observed a single time. This CDR3 has 16 amino acids. In regard to this clone: Its cognate antigen is unknown.

The material was CD4+ or CD8+ T cells sorted from blood, obtained in a trial of the OX40 agonist ivuxolimab. J is TRBJ1-1 and V is TRBV21-1. TRBV21-1 is flagged as a pseudogene. The receptor was derived from an adult with an advanced solid tumor such as melanoma, head and neck, liver or kidney cancer. CDR3 protein: CASSPVVEGMNTEAFF. CDR3 nucleotides: TGTGCCAGCAGCCCAGTGGTGGAGGGGATGAACACTGAAGCTTTCTTT.